Listed below are T cell receptor beta chains from one sample, sequenced in a study of beta chain features in type 1 diabetes. TCRdb's copy holds only in-frame clones and misses some; the assay was immunoSEQ multiplex PCR. Of about 180,000 clones listed, around an eighth are singletons. Sequenced input: central memory CD4+ T cells from blood. The receptor set was obtained from a woman aged 18-29 years in good health. CDR3s include the opening cysteine and the closing phenylalanine or tryptophan. Each record gives: D gene, V gene, clone size, J gene, CDR3 protein, CDR3 DNA. The D gene is left open where the match is weak. Clone size is given for some rows only: seen once, a few or many times, or a class if the clone is expanded.

d_call: .; v_call: TRBV7-2; clone_size: .; j_call: TRBJ1-1; cdr3_aa: CASTRDSANTEAFF; cdr3_nt: TGTGCCAGCACCCGAGACAGCGCGAACACTGAAGCTTTCTTT
d_call: TRBD1; v_call: TRBV4-3; clone_size: few; j_call: TRBJ1-1; cdr3_aa: CASSPRGQGDTEAFF; cdr3_nt: TGCGCCAGCAGCCCCAGAGGACAGGGAGACACTGAAGCTTTCTTT
d_call: TRBD1; v_call: TRBV27; clone_size: few; j_call: TRBJ2-7; cdr3_aa: CASSRQGSHEQYF; cdr3_nt: TGTGCCAGCAGTCGACAGGGTTCCCACGAGCAGTACTTC
d_call: TRBD2; v_call: TRBV6-6; clone_size: .; j_call: TRBJ2-7; cdr3_aa: CASRPTSAEQYF; cdr3_nt: TGTGCCAGCAGGCCGACTAGCGCCGAGCAGTACTTC
d_call: .; v_call: TRBV18; clone_size: .; j_call: TRBJ2-5; cdr3_aa: CASSPPSFEETQYF; cdr3_nt: TGTGCCAGCTCACCACCGAGTTTCGAAGAGACCCAGTACTTC
d_call: .; v_call: TRBV28; clone_size: .; j_call: TRBJ2-6; cdr3_aa: CASSPTGISSGANVLTF; cdr3_nt: TGTGCCAGCAGTCCGACTGGTATCAGCTCTGGGGCCAACGTCCTGACTTTC
d_call: .; v_call: TRBV28; clone_size: few; j_call: TRBJ1-1; cdr3_aa: CASSGGGGDTEAFF; cdr3_nt: TGTGCCAGCAGCGGAGGGGGGGGTGACACTGAAGCTTTCTTT
d_call: TRBD1; v_call: TRBV25-1; clone_size: .; j_call: TRBJ1-2; cdr3_aa: CASSVGQGNYGYTF; cdr3_nt: TGTGCCAGCAGTGTGGGACAGGGGAACTATGGCTACACCTTC
d_call: .; v_call: TRBV28; clone_size: few; j_call: TRBJ1-5; cdr3_aa: CASGGHISNQPQHF; cdr3_nt: TGTGCCAGCGGGGGACACATTAGCAATCAGCCCCAGCATTTT
d_call: .; v_call: TRBV19; clone_size: few; j_call: TRBJ1-5; cdr3_aa: CASSTWGTTNQPQHF; cdr3_nt: TGTGCCAGTAGTACCTGGGGGACAACGAATCAGCCCCAGCATTTT
d_call: TRBD1; v_call: TRBV14; clone_size: .; j_call: TRBJ1-4; cdr3_aa: CASSIRTGEKLFF; cdr3_nt: TGTGCCAGCAGCATCAGGACAGGTGAAAAACTGTTTTTT